This TCR beta chain was captured in a study of T cell clonality in common variable immunodeficiency. This clone has a count of ten or more. The read terminates 3 residues before the CDR3 end, so the remaining end is supplied by the germline J gene. This CDR3 has 13 residues. CDR1 and CDR2 from the germline V gene are DFQATT and SNEGSKA (reference sequence). V lost 1 base, J lost 6 bases, and 11 bases lay in between. Assay used: immunoSEQ multiplex PCR; TCRdb lists only in-frame clones, some missing. Observed in the sample are fewer than 70,000 clones, none of them singletons. Both groups were predominantly of Caucasian heritage.

Sequenced: peripheral blood mononuclear cells. This receptor was taken from a person aged 18-70 years in good health. The chain has TRBV20-1 and TRBJ2-3, with D unclear. The CDR3 spells CSARGIGLDTQYF. The CDR3 bases that were read are TGCAGTGCTAGAGGAATAGGGCTCGATACG.